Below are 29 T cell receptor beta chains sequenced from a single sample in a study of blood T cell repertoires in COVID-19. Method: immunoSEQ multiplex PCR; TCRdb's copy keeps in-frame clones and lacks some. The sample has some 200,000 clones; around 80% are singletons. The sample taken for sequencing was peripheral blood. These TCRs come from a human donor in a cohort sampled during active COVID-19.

CDR3 in DNA: TGTGCCACCTGGCAGGTCCGTCGCCGCCAGTTCTTC. Protein product: CATWQVRRRQFF. The chain recombines TRBV24-1 with TRBJ2-1; D is unresolved. V was trimmed by 9 bases and J by 13 bases, leaving 18 bases between them. Germline CDR1 and CDR2: KGHDR and SFDVKD. This CDR3 has 12 residues.

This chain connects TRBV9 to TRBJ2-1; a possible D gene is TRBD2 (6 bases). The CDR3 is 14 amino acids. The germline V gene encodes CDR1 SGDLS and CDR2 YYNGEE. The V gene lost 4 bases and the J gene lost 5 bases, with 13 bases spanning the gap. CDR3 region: CASSPQGLDNEQFF. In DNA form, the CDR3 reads TGTGCCAGCAGCCCCCAGGGACTTGACAATGAGCAGTTCTTC.

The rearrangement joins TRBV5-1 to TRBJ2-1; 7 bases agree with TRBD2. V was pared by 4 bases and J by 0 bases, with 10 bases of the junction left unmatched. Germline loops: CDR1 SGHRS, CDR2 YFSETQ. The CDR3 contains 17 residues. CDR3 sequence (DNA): TGCGCCAGCAGCGGAACGACTAGCCGGAGCTCCTACAATGAGCAGTTCTTC. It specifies CASSGTTSRSSYNEQFF.

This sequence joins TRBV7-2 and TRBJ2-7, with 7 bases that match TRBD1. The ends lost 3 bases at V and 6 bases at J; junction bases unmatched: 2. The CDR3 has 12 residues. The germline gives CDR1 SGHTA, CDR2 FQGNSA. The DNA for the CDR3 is TGTGCCAGCAGCTTTACAGGGGTCGAGCAGTACTTC. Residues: CASSFTGVEQYF.

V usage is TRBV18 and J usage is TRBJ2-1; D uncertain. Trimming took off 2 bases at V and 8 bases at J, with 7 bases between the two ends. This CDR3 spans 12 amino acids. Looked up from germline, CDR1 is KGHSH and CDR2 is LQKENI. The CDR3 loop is CASSPIAYEQFF. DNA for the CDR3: TGTGCCAGCTCACCAATCGCGTATGAGCAGTTCTTC.

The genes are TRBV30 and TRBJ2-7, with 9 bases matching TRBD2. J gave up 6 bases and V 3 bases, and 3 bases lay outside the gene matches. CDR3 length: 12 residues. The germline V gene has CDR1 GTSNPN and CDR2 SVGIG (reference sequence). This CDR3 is CAWSKAGGEQYF. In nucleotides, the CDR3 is TGTGCCTGGAGCAAAGCGGGAGGCGAGCAGTACTTC. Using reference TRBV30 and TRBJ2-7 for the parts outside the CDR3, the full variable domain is SQTIHQWPATLVQPVGSPLSLECTVEGTSNPNLYWYRQAAGRGLQLLFYSVGIGQISSEVPQNLSASRPQDRQFILSSKKLLLSDSGFYLCAWSKAGGEQYFGPGTRLTVT.

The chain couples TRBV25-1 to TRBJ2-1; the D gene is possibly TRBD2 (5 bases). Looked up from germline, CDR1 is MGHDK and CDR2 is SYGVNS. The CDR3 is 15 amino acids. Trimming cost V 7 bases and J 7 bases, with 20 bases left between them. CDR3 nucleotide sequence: TGTGCCAGCACCCCCGCGGCTGTGGCGGGTAATGAGCAGTTCTTC. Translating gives CASTPAAVAGNEQFF. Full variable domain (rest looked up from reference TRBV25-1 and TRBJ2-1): EADIYQTPRYLVIGTGKKITLECSQTMGHDKMYWYQQDPGMELHLIHYSYGVNSTEKGDLSSESTVSRIRTEHFPLTLESARPSHTSQYLCASTPAAVAGNEQFFGPGTRLTVL.

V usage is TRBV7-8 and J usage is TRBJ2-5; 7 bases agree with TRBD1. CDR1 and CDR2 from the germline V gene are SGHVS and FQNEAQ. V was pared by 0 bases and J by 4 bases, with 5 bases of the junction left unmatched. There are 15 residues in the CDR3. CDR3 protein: CASSLAAGGLETQYF. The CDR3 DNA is TGTGCCAGCAGCTTAGCGGCAGGGGGTTTAGAGACCCAGTACTTC.

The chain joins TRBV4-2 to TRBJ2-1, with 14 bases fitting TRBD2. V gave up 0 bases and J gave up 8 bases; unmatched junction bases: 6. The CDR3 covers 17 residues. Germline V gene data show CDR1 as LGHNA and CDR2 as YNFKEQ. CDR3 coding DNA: TGTGCCAGCAGCCAAGATCAGGGGACTAGCGGGAGTCATGAGCAGTTCTTC. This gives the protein CASSQDQGTSGSHEQFF.

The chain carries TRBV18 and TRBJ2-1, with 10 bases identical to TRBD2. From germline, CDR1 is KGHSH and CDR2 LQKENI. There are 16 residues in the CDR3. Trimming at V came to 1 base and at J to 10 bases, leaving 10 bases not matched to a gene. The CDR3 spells CASSPRPSGRFIEQFF. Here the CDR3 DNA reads TGTGCCAGCTCACCACGGCCTAGCGGGAGATTTATAGAGCAGTTCTTC.

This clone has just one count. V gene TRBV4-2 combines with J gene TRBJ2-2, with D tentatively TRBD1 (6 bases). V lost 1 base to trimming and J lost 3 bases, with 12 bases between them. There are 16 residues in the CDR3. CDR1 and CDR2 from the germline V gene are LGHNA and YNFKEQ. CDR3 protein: CASSQVRAGDTGELFF. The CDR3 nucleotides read TGTGCCAGCAGCCAAGTAAGGGCAGGGGACACCGGGGAGCTGTTTTTT.

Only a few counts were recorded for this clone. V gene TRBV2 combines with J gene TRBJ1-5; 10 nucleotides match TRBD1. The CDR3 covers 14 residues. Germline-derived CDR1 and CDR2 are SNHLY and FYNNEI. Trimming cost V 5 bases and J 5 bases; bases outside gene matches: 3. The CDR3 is CASSLGQGYQPQHF. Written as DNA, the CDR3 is TGTGCCAGCAGTCTGGGACAGGGGTATCAGCCCCAGCATTTT.

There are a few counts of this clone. The CDR3 reads CASSEYGTGRTGELFF. CDR3 DNA sequence: TGCGCCAGCAGTGAGTACGGGACAGGGAGGACCGGGGAGCTGTTTTTT. The chain joins TRBV10-1 to TRBJ2-2, with TRBD1 matching 9 bases. CDR3 length: 16 amino acids. Trimming took 1 base from V and 5 from J; bases not matched to a gene: 5. Germline lookup yields CDR1 WNHNN and CDR2 SYGVQD (reference sequence).

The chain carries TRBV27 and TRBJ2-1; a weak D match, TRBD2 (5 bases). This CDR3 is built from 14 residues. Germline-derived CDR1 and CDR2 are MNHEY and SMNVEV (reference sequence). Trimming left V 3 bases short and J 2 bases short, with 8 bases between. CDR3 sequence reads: CASSLTGTYNEQFF. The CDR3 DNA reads TGTGCCAGCAGTTTGACGGGGACCTACAATGAGCAGTTCTTC.

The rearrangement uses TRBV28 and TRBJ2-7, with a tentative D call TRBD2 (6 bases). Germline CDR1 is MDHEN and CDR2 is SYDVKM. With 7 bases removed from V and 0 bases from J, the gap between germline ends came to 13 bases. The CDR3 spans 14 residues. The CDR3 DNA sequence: TGTGCCAGCACCTGGACTATAAGCTCCTACGAGCAGTACTTC. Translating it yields CASTWTISSYEQYF.

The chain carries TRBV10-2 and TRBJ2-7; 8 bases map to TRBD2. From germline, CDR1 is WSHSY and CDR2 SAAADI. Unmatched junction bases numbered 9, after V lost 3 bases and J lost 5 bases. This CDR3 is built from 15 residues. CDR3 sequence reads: CASSDGRSGSDEQYF. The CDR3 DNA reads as TGCGCCAGCAGTGACGGAAGAAGCGGGAGCGACGAGCAGTACTTC.

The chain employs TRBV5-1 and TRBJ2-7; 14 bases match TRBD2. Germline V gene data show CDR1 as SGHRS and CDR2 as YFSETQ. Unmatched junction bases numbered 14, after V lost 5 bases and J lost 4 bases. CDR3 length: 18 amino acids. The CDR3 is CASSPGLAGDGTFYEQYF. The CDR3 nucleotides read TGCGCCAGCAGTCCGGGACTAGCGGGAGATGGCACCTTTTACGAGCAGTACTTC. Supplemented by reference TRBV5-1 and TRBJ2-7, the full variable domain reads KAGVTQTPRYLIKTRGQQVTLSCSPISGHRSVSWYQQTPGQGLQFLFEYFSETQRNKGNFPGRFSGRQFSNSRSEMNVSTLELGDSALYLCASSPGLAGDGTFYEQYFGPGTRLTVT.

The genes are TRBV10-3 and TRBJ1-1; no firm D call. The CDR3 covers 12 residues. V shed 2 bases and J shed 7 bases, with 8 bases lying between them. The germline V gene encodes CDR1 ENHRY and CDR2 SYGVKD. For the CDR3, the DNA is TGTGCCATCAGTGAGCAGGCCGGTGAAGCTTTCTTT. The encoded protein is CAISEQAGEAFF.

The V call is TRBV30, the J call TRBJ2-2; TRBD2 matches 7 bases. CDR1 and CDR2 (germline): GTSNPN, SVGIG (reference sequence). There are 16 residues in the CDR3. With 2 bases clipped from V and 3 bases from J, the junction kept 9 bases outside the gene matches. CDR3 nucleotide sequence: TGTGCCTGGAGTTCTCTCCTCGGGAGGTACACCGGGGAGCTGTTTTTT. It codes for CAWSSLLGRYTGELFF.

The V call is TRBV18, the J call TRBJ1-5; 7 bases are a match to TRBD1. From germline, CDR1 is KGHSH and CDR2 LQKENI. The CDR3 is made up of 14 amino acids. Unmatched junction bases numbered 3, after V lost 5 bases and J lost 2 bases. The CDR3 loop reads CASSSGTGNQPQHF. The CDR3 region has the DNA TGTGCCAGCTCATCGGGGACAGGCAATCAGCCCCAGCATTTT.

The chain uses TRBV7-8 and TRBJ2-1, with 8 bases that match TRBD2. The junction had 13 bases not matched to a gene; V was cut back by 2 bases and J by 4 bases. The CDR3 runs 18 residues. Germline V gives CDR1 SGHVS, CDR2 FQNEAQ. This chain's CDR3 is CASSLPPAGVRTYNEQFF. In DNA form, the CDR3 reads TGTGCCAGCAGCTTACCACCAGCGGGAGTGCGAACATACAATGAGCAGTTCTTC.

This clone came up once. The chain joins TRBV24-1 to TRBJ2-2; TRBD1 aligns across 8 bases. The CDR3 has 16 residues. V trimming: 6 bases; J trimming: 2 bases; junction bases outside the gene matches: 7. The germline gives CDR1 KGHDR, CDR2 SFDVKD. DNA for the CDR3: TGTGCCACCAGTAGTAGGCAGGGGGCAAACACCGGGGAGCTGTTTTTT. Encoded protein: CATSSRQGANTGELFF.

CDR3 sequence reads: CASSGERYEQYF. The CDR3 region has the DNA TGTGCCAGTTCGGGGGAGCGGTACGAGCAGTACTTC. The chain is built from TRBV28 and TRBJ2-7; D may be TRBD2 (6 bases). Germline values: CDR1 MDHEN, CDR2 SYDVKM. The CDR3 has 12 amino acids. V gave up 9 bases and J gave up 4 bases, with 13 bases separating them.

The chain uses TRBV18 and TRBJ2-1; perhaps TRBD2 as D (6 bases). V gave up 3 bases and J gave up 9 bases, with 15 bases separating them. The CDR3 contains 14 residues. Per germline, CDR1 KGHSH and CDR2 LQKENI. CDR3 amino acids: CASSPLEASVEQFF. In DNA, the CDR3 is TGTGCCAGCTCACCGCTAGAGGCTAGCGTTGAGCAGTTCTTC. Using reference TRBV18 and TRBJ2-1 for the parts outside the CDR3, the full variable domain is NAGVMQNPRHLVRRRGQEARLRCSPMKGHSHVYWYRQLPEEGLKFMVYLQKENIIDESGMPKERFSAEFPKEGPSILRIQQVVRGDSAAYFCASSPLEASVEQFFGPGTRLTVL.

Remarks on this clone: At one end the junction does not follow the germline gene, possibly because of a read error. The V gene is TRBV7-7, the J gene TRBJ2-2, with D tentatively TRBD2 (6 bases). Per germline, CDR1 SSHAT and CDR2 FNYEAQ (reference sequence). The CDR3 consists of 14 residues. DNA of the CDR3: TGTGCTAGCAGCCCCGCGGGGAGCACCGGGGAGCTGTTTTTT. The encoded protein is CASSPAGSTGELFF. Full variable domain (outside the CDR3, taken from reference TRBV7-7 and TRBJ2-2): GAGVSQSPRYKVTKRGQDVTLRCDPISSHATLYWYQQALGQGPEFLTYFNYEAQPDKSGLPSDRFSAERPEGSISTLTIQRTEQRDSAMYRCASSPAGSTGELFFGEGSRLTVL.

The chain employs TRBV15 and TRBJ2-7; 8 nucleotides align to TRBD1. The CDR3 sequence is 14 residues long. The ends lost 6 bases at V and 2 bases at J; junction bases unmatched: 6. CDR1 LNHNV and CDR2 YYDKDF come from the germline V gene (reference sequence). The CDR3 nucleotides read TGTGCCACCAGGCCCGGGACAGGCCCCTACGAGCAGTACTTC. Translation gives CATRPGTGPYEQYF.

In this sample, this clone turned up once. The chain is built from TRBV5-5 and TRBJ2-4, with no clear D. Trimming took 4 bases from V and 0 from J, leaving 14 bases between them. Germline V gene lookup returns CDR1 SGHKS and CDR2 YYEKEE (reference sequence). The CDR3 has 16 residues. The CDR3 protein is CASSHPLAVAKNIQYF. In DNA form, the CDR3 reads TGTGCCAGCAGCCACCCGTTAGCAGTAGCCAAAAACATTCAGTACTTC.

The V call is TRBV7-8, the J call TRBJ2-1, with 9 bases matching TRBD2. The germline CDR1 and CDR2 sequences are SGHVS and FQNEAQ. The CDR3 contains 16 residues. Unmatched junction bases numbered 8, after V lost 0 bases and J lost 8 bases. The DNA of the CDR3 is TGTGCCAGCAGCTTAGCGGTTAGCGGGAGTCATGATGAGCAGTTCTTC. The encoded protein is CASSLAVSGSHDEQFF.

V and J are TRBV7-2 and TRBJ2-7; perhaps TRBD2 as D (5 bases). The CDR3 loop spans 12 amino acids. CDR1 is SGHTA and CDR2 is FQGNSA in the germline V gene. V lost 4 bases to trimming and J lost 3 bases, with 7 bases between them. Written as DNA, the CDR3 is TGTGCCAGCAGCTCCGGACTCTACGAGCAGTACTTC. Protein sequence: CASSSGLYEQYF.